The rows below give T cell receptor beta chains drawn from one sample of a study of T cell responses to AZD1222 COVID-19 vaccine. Data came from immunoSEQ multiplex PCR; TCRdb stores just in-frame clones and leaves some out. The sample consists of over 120,000 clones, just under 95% of them appearing once. The starting material was peripheral blood, obtained on day 0 of AZD1222 vaccination. These receptors were collected from an adult in good health. CDR3s include the opening cysteine and the closing phenylalanine or tryptophan. D genes are given only for firm matches. The listing skips clone size in some rows; elsewhere it reads once, few, many or a size class.

J,size,V,D,DNA,CDR3
TRBJ2-5,-,TRBV24-1,TRBD2,TGTGCCACCAGTGACGCTATGGGACTAGCGGGAGCTGAGACCCAGTACTTC,CATSDAMGLAGAETQYF
TRBJ2-5,-,TRBV7-8,-,TGTGCCAGCAGCTTAGTCCAGGTCCAAGAGACCCAGTACTTC,CASSLVQVQETQYF
TRBJ1-5,-,TRBV5-3,-,TGTGCCAGAATTGATGGGGAAAGCAATCAGCCCCAGCATTTT,CARIDGESNQPQHF
TRBJ1-1,-,TRBV29-1,-,TGCAGCGTTGAAGATAGGTGGACTGAAGCTTTCTTT,CSVEDRWTEAFF
TRBJ1-1,-,TRBV20-1,-,TGCAGTGCTAGTAGGAGGGGTGTGGCTGAAGCTTTCTTT,CSASRRGVAEAFF
TRBJ1-3,-,TRBV2,-,TGTGCCAGCAGTGGACCGGGAAAACCTGGAAACACCATATATTTT,CASSGPGKPGNTIYF
TRBJ2-7,once,TRBV28,-,TGTGCCAGCAGTTTGTTGTCGGGGTGGAGGGCCTACGAGCAGTACTTC,CASSLLSGWRAYEQYF
TRBJ1-1,-,TRBV5-1,-,TGCGCCAGCAGCCCGCGCGTGACTGGGGCGAACACTGAAGCTTTCTTT,CASSPRVTGANTEAFF
TRBJ1-1,-,TRBV3-1/TRBV3-2,-,TGTGCCAGCAGCCAAGATTATGGGGGGAGGCGAGCTTTCTTT,CASSQDYGGRRAFF
TRBJ1-1,-,TRBV5-1,-,TGCGCCAGCAGCTTGGATGTGGTCGGGAACACTGAAGCTTTCTTT,CASSLDVVGNTEAFF
TRBJ1-2,few,TRBV5-5,-,TGTGCCAGCAGCTTGGACCTTGGGCAGGGCGAATATGGCTACACCTTC,CASSLDLGQGEYGYTF
TRBJ2-1,few,TRBV7-6,-,TGTGCCAGCAGCTTAGACAGGGGAGGGGGTGAGCAGTTCTTC,CASSLDRGGGEQFF
TRBJ2-2,-,TRBV27,-,TGTGCCAGCAGTCTGCAAATGGTGAACACCGGGGAGCTGTTTTTT,CASSLQMVNTGELFF